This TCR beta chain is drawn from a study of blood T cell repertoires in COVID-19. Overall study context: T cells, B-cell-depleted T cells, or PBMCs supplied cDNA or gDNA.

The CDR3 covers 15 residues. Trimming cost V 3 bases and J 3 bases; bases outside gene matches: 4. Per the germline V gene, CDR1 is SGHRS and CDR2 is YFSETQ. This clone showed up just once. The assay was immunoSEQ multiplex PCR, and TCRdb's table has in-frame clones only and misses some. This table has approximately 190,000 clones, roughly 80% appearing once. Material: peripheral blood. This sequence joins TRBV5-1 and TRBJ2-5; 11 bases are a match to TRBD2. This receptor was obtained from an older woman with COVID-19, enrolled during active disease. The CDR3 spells CASSSQGLAEETQYF. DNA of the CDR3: TGCGCCAGCAGCTCGCAGGGACTAGCGGAAGAGACCCAGTACTTC.